These 21 T cell receptor beta chains share one sample of origin, sequenced in a study of OX40 agonist ivuxolimab in advanced cancers. This table comes from immunoSEQ multiplex PCR, and its TCRdb copy is limited to in-frame clones, with some not included. The sample carries tens of thousands of clones, 70% to 90% recorded once. This material consisted of CD4+ or CD8+ T cells sorted from blood, taken in a trial of the OX40 agonist ivuxolimab. The receptors were sampled from an adult with an advanced solid tumor such as melanoma, head and neck, liver or kidney cancer.

The chain is built from TRBV7-3 and TRBJ1-6; D gene uncertain. Trimming stripped 4 bases from V and 8 bases from J, with 9 bases between. Germline CDR1 SGHTA, CDR2 FQGTGA. The CDR3 runs to 13 residues. The CDR3 region has the DNA TGTGCCAGCAGCTCCGAGACGCATTCACCCCTCCACTTT. Its translation: CASSSETHSPLHF. Based on the CDR3 plus reference TRBV7-3 and TRBJ1-6, the full variable domain is GAGVSQTPSNKVTEKGKYVELRCDPISGHTALYWYRQSLGQGPEFLIYFQGTGAADDSGLPNDRFFAVRPEGSVSTLKIQRTERGDSAVYLCASSSETHSPLHFGNGTRLTVT.

Of note for this clone: Sequence at one end of the junction differs from germline and may be a read error. The chain is built from TRBV7-7 and TRBJ1-3; D not certain. This CDR3 is built from 15 residues. Germline CDR1 and CDR2: SSHAT and FNYEAQ (reference sequence). The CDR3 DNA is TGTGCTAGCAGCTCAGGTGCTTACTCTGGAAACACCATATATTTT. Protein product: CASSSGAYSGNTIYF.

V gene TRBV5-1 combines with J gene TRBJ2-7; no firm D call. Trimming removed 0 bases from V and 2 bases from J, with 12 bases in between. Germline loops: CDR1 SGHRS, CDR2 YFSETQ. CDR3 length equals 15 residues. The CDR3 region is CASSLGPSVAYEQYF. The CDR3 DNA reads as TGCGCCAGCAGCTTGGGACCGAGCGTAGCCTACGAGCAGTACTTC.

The chain links TRBV28 to TRBJ1-4, with D possibly being TRBD1 (5 bases). The CDR3 loop spans 13 amino acids. CDR1 MDHEN and CDR2 SYDVKM come from the germline V gene. V was cut by 7 bases and J by 6 bases, with 12 bases left in between. The CDR3 here is CASTLGGDEKLFF. The CDR3 nucleotides read TGTGCCAGCACCTTAGGAGGGGATGAAAAACTGTTTTTT.

The V gene is TRBV5-8, the J gene TRBJ1-6, with 9 bases aligning to TRBD1. The germline CDR1 and CDR2 sequences are SGHTS and YDEGEE. This CDR3 contains 16 residues. V dropped 4 bases and J dropped 9; count of bases not matched to a gene: 11. CDR3 in DNA: TGTGCCAGCAGCGCACCGGGACAGGGACGATCTTCACCCCTCCACTTT. This translates into CASSAPGQGRSSPLHF. The entire variable domain, with the rest obtained from reference TRBV5-8 and TRBJ1-6, is as follows: EAGVTQSPTHLIKTRGQQATLRCSPISGHTSVYWYQQALGLGLQFLLWYDEGEERNRGNFPPRFSGRQFPNYSSELNVNALELEDSALYLCASSAPGQGRSSPLHFGNGTRLTVT.

This chain connects TRBV7-3 to TRBJ2-3; no reliable D call. This CDR3 is 14 amino acids long. CDR1 and CDR2 from the germline V gene are SGHTA and FQGTGA. V lost 2 bases and J lost 7, with 13 bases in between. The CDR3 here is CASSLEGPTYTQYF. The CDR3, as DNA: TGTGCCAGCAGCTTAGAAGGGCCTACTTATACGCAGTATTTT.

This clone showed up just once. CDR3: CASSPSNRGDNEQFF. The CDR3 DNA is TGTGCCAGCAGCCCGAGTAATCGGGGGGACAATGAGCAGTTCTTC. This sequence joins TRBV5-4 and TRBJ2-1, with 7 bases matching TRBD2. From germline, CDR1 is SGHNT and CDR2 YYREEE (reference sequence). The CDR3 runs 15 residues. V was pared by 4 bases and J by 5 bases, with 9 bases of the junction left unmatched.

The J gene is TRBJ2-7, the V gene TRBV11-2, with D possibly being TRBD1 or TRBD2 (6 bases each). V was pared by 7 bases and J by 3 bases, with 16 bases between. Germline CDR1 is SGHAT and CDR2 is FQNNGV. The CDR3 has 14 residues. The CDR3 nucleotides are TGTGCCAGCACCCTAGGAGGGGGGTTCTACGAGCAGTACTTC. Amino acids: CASTLGGGFYEQYF.

The CDR3 sequence: CASSETEGIRGKYEQFF. DNA of the CDR3: TGTGCCAGCAGTGAAACTGAGGGGATCCGGGGGAAATATGAGCAGTTCTTC. The J gene is TRBJ2-1, the V gene TRBV25-1; tentatively, D is TRBD2 (6 bases). The CDR3 is 17 residues long. V was shortened by 2 bases and J by 8 bases, with 22 bases between the two germline ends. Germline CDR1 reads MGHDK; CDR2 reads SYGVNS. The variable domain in full, with the rest retrieved from reference TRBV25-1 and TRBJ2-1, is EADIYQTPRYLVIGTGKKITLECSQTMGHDKMYWYQQDPGMELHLIHYSYGVNSTEKGDLSSESTVSRIRTEHFPLTLESARPSHTSQYLCASSETEGIRGKYEQFFGPGTRLTVL.

The chain employs TRBV5-4 and TRBJ1-3; D remains ambiguous. CDR1 is SGHNT and CDR2 is YYREEE in the germline V gene (reference sequence). The CDR3 is 14 amino acids. V shed 0 bases and J shed 2 bases, with 6 bases lying between them. The CDR3 protein is CASSLGQTGNTIYF. The CDR3, as DNA: TGTGCCAGCAGCTTGGGCCAGACTGGAAACACCATATATTTT. The variable domain in full, completed from reference TRBV5-4 and TRBJ1-3, reads ETGVTQSPTHLIKTRGQQVTLRCSSQSGHNTVSWYQQALGQGPQFIFQYYREEENGRGNFPPRFSGLQFPNYSSELNVNALELDDSALYLCASSLGQTGNTIYFGEGSWLTVV.

As to this clone: Other nucleotide sequences in the sample specify the same CDR3. This sequence joins TRBV29-1 and TRBJ2-3; no clear D. Germline V gene data show CDR1 as SQVTM and CDR2 as ANQGSEA. The V gene lost 3 bases and the J gene lost 2 bases, with 0 bases spanning the gap. The CDR3 length is 10 residues. The CDR3 loop is CSVDTDTQYF. The CDR3 region has the DNA TGCAGCGTTGACACAGATACGCAGTATTTT.

V usage is TRBV7-9 and J usage is TRBJ2-6; no reliable D call. Trimming removed 3 bases at V and 2 bases at J, with 2 bases between. Germline V gene sequence: CDR1 SEHNR, CDR2 FQNEAQ (reference sequence). This CDR3 is 13 amino acids long. DNA of the CDR3: TGTGCCAGCAGCTTGCCTGGGGCCAACGTCCTGACTTTC. It specifies CASSLPGANVLTF.

The CDR3 loop reads CASSYSRVYNEQFF. Written as DNA, the CDR3 is TGTGCCAGCAGTTACTCCAGGGTTTACAATGAGCAGTTCTTC. This chain connects TRBV6-5 to TRBJ2-1; possible D gene TRBD1, 5 bases. Trimming shortened V by 0 bases and J by 4 bases, and 7 bases separated the two germline ends. This CDR3 has 14 residues. Germline CDR1 is MNHEY and CDR2 is SVGAGI.

The chain combines TRBV30 with TRBJ1-2; possibly TRBD1 for D (6 bases). V lost 0 bases and J 3 bases, leaving 14 bases between the germline ends. Germline V gene data show CDR1 as GTSNPN and CDR2 as SVGIG (reference sequence). The CDR3 is 15 residues long. The CDR3 loop reads CAWSVPRTDHYGYTF. In DNA, the CDR3 is TGTGCCTGGAGTGTGCCAAGGACAGACCACTATGGCTACACCTTC.

The genes are TRBV11-1 and TRBJ2-7, with 7 bases fitting TRBD1. This CDR3 has 14 amino acids. V shed 3 bases, J shed 1 base, and the junction held 3 bases outside the gene matches. Germline V lookup: CDR1 SGHAT, CDR2 FQDESV (reference sequence). CDR3 nucleotide sequence: TGTGCCAGCAGCTTGAACAGGGGATCCTACGAGCAGTACTTC. This gives the protein CASSLNRGSYEQYF.

V is TRBV2 and J is TRBJ2-2, with 13 bases that match TRBD2. Per germline, CDR1 SNHLY and CDR2 FYNNEI. The CDR3 has 16 amino acids. The junction had 4 bases not matched to a gene; V was cut back by 6 bases and J by 3 bases. CDR3 sequence: CASSSGLAGDTGELFF. CDR3 coding DNA: TGTGCCAGCAGCTCTGGACTAGCGGGGGACACCGGGGAGCTGTTTTTT.

The CDR3 reads CASSMYGTSNQPQHF. For the CDR3, the DNA is TGTGCCAGTAGTATGTACGGAACTAGCAATCAGCCCCAGCATTTT. The rearrangement joins TRBV19 to TRBJ1-5, with unresolved D. CDR3 length: 15 amino acids. V dropped 3 bases and J dropped 0 bases, with 9 bases sitting between them. Germline CDR1 LNHDA, CDR2 SQIVND (reference sequence). The whole variable domain, filled in from reference TRBV19 and TRBJ1-5, reads DGGITQSPKYLFRKEGQNVTLSCEQNLNHDAMYWYRQDPGQGLRLIYYSQIVNDFQKGDIAEGYSVSREKKESFPLTVTSAQKNPTAFYLCASSMYGTSNQPQHFGDGTRLSIL.

The V call is TRBV10-3, the J call TRBJ2-2; no clear D gene. Germline assignment: CDR1 ENHRY and CDR2 SYGVKD. V lost 6 bases to trimming and J lost 4 bases, with 12 bases between them. The CDR3 spans 14 residues. The CDR3 region is CAIRQITLTGELFF. CDR3 in DNA: TGTGCCATCAGGCAAATTACGCTCACCGGGGAGCTGTTTTTT.

This clone was recorded a few times. CDR3 DNA sequence: TGTGCCAGCAGTTTAGGGGTAAGGTCACCCCTCCACTTT. Translated, it gives CASSLGVRSPLHF. The V and J genes are TRBV27 and TRBJ1-6, with D unresolved. The CDR3 consists of 13 residues. The germline CDR1 and CDR2 sequences are MNHEY and SMNVEV (reference sequence). The V end was cut by 2 bases, the J end by 10 bases, with 9 bases between.

The chain employs TRBV2 and TRBJ1-6; maybe TRBD1 (5 bases). The germline CDR1 and CDR2 sequences are SNHLY and FYNNEI. The CDR3 has 14 amino acids. Trimming removed 6 bases at V and 10 bases at J, with 16 bases between. The CDR3 nucleotides read TGTGCCAGCAGAGAGACAGTAGGTTCGTCACCCCTCCACTTT. Residues: CASRETVGSSPLHF.

V usage is TRBV6-5 and J usage is TRBJ1-2, with 9 nucleotides matching TRBD1. In germline, CDR1 is MNHEY, CDR2 SVGAGI. V was clipped by 2 bases and J by 5 bases; unmatched bases: 3. This CDR3 contains 14 residues. CDR3 region: CASSYGQGRYGYTF. Written as DNA, the CDR3 is TGTGCCAGCAGTTACGGACAGGGGAGGTATGGCTACACCTTC.